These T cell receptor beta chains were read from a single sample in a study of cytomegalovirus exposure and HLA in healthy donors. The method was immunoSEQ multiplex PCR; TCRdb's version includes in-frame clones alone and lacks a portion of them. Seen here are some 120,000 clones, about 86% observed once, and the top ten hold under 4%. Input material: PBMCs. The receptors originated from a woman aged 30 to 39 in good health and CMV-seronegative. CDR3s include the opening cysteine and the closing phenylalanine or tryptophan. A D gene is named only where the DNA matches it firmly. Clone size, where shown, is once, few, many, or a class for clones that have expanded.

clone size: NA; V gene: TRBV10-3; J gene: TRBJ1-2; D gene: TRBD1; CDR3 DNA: TGTGCCATCAGTGTAACCATTCAGGGGGAGAACTATGGCTACACCTTC; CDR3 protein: CAISVTIQGENYGYTF
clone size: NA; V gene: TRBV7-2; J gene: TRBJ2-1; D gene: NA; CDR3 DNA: TGTGCCAGCAGCAGGACAGATTACAATGAGCAGTTCTTC; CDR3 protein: CASSRTDYNEQFF
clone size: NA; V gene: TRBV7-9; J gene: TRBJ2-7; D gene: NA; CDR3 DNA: TGTGCCAGCAGCCCAGACATCGGCTCCTACGAGCAGTACTTC; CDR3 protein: CASSPDIGSYEQYF
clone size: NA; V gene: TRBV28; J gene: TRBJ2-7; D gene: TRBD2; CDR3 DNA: TGTGCCAGCAGCTCTGGGGCTAGCGGGAGGAGTGAGCAGTACTTC; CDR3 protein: CASSSGASGRSEQYF
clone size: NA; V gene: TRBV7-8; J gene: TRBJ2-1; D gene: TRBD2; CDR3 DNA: TGTGCCAGCAGCCATATTGTACGGGAGGGGGACAATGAGCAGTTCTTC; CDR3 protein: CASSHIVREGDNEQFF
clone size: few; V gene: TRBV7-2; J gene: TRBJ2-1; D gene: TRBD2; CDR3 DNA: TGTGCCAGCAGCTGGGGACTAGTCAATGAGCAGTTCTTC; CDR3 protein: CASSWGLVNEQFF
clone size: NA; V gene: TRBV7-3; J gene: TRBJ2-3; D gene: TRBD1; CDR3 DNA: TGTGCCAGCAGCCCCGGGGACAGGGCAGATACGCAGTATTTT; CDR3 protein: CASSPGDRADTQYF
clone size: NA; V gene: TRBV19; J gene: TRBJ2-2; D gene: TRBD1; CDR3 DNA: TGTGCCAGTAAGGCGGACAGGGTTAGCACCGGGGAGCTGTTTTTT; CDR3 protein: CASKADRVSTGELFF
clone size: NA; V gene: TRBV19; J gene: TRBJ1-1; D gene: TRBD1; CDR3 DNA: TGTGCCAGTAGAGGGACAGGGAGGAACACTGAAGCTTTCTTT; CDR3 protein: CASRGTGRNTEAFF
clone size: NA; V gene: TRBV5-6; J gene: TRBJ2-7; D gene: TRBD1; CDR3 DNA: TGTGCCAGCAGCTTCGGGACAGCCTCCTACGAGCAGTACTTC; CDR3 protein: CASSFGTASYEQYF
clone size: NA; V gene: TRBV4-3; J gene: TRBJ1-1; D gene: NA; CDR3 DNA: TGCGCCAGCAGCCTAGGGGGTAGCACTGAAGCTTTCTTT; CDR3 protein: CASSLGGSTEAFF
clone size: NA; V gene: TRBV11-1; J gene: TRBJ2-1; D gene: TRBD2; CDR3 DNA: TGTGCCAGCAGCTTAGGACTAGCGGGAGGCTTTGAGCAGTTCTTC; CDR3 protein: CASSLGLAGGFEQFF
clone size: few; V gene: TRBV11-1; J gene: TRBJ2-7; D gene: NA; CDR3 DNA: TGTGCCAGCAGCTTAGCGGGCGTCTCAACCTACGAGCAGTACTTC; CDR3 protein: CASSLAGVSTYEQYF